This T cell receptor beta chain originates from a study of cytomegalovirus exposure and HLA in healthy donors. Study information: Across 350 to 500 genotyped donors, roughly 85% landed in the Caucasian-associated ancestry cluster.

Remarks on this clone: Its antigen is still unknown.

Study results and caveats: Cytomegalovirus status was reportedly diagnosed by the classifier with high sensitivity and specificity.

Between the trimmed V and J ends, which lost 8 bases and 6 bases, there was a span of 19 bases. Germline V gene lookup returns CDR1 MNHNS and CDR2 SASEGT. CDR3 size: 14 residues. With 60 Vbeta and 13 Jbeta primers, the PCR was carried out. Only in-frame clones appear in the TCRdb table, and some are missing; sequencing was by immunoSEQ multiplex PCR. The sample lists under 200,000 clones, around 79% occurring once. Sequenced sample: PBMCs. The sequence came from a woman aged 45-59 years in good health and CMV-seronegative. The V call is TRBV6-1, the J call TRBJ2-5, with D tentatively TRBD2 (7 bases). The CDR3 spells CASYIGGARKTQYF. DNA of the CDR3: TGTGCCAGCTATATTGGGGGGGCGCGGAAGACCCAGTACTTC.